This T cell receptor beta chain is from a study of T-cell reconstitution after alpha-beta-depleted transplantation in children. The V gene end was trimmed by 0 bases and the J gene end by 4 bases; junction bases not matched to a gene: 6. CDR1 is ENHRY and CDR2 is SYGVKD in the germline V gene. CDR3 length: 16 amino acids. This clonotype has a handful of counts. Preparation of the TCRbeta library used unique molecular identifiers. Each CDR3 protein is one row after TCRdb ran MiXCR on the PCR reads. The data show hundreds of thousands of distinct CDR3 sequences, roughly 15% seen once. The receptor comes from a human donor who donated a stem cell graft to a child with acute myeloid leukemia. The chain couples TRBV10-3 to TRBJ2-3; 8 nucleotides agree with TRBD2. Sequencing was performed on PBMCs from the stem cell graft donor, taken from the stem cell graft. In nucleotides, the CDR3 is TGTGCCATCAGTGAGTCCGTAGCGGGGAGGTCAGATACGCAGTATTTT. This codes for CAISESVAGRSDTQYF.